The TCR beta chain under discussion was sequenced for a study of spatial heterogeneity in lung cancer. At the level of the study: Combinations of a unique TCR and a UMI were tallied in raw reads, and on average each appeared more than ten times.

Findings and limits, study-wide: Higher tumor mutation counts went along with higher counts of expanded intratumoral alpha and beta TCRs.

Time point given: sample taken at primary tumor resection. The donors were 65 to 85 patients with non-small cell lung cancer that was early-stage and untreated. Tumor, nontumor lung or frozen PBMC supplied whole RNA that was sequenced unsorted. V lost 4 bases, J lost 2 bases, and 15 bases stayed unmatched. Germline CDR1 MNHEY, CDR2 SVGEGT. The CDR3 is 18 residues long. TCRdb re-analysed the 5' RACE reads in MiXCR, keeping a single row per CDR3 protein. The data show several thousand distinct CDR3 sequences, 9.5% to 15% seen once. This clonotype was counted a few times. The antigen is not known. This beta chain is a stray sequence in a library constructed for alpha chains; its clone size is not meaningful.

V is TRBV6-2 or TRBV6-3 and J is TRBJ2-5; TRBD2 matches at 8 bases. The receptor's source is a male donor with early-stage non-small cell lung cancer. The material was lung tumor tissue, obtained at surgery. The CDR3 loop reads CASSSLPRASGLQETQYF. The DNA of the CDR3 is TGTGCCAGCAGTTCCTTACCGCGAGCTAGCGGGTTACAAGAGACCCAGTACTTC.